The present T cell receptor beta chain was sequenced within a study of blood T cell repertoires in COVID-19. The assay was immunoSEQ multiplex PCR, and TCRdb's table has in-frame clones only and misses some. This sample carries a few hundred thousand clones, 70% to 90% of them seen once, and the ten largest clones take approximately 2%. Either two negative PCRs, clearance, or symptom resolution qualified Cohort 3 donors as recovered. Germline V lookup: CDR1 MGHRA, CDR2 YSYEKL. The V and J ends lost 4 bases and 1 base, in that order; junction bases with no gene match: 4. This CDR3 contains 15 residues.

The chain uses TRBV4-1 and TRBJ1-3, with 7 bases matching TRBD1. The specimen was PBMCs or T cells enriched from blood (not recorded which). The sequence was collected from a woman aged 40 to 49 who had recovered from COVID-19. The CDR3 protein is CASSRDRASGNTIYF. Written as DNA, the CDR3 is TGCGCCAGCAGCCGAGACAGGGCTTCTGGAAACACCATATATTTT.